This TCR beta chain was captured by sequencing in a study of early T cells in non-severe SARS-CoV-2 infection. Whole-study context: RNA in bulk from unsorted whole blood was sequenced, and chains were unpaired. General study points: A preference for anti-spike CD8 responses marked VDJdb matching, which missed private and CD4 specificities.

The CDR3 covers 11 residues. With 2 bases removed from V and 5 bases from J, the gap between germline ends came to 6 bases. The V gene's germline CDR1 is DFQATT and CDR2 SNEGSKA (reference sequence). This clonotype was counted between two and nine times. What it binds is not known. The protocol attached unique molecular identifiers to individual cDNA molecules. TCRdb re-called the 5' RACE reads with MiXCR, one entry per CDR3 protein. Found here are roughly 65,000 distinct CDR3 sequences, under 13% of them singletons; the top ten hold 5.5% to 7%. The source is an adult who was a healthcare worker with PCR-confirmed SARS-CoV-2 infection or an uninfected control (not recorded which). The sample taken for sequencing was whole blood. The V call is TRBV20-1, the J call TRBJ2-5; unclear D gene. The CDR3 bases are TGCAGTGCTAGAAGATCGGAGACCCAGTACTTC. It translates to CSARRSETQYF.